The T cell receptor beta chain under discussion was sequenced for a study of blood T cell repertoires in COVID-19. The wider study: Samples of COVID-19 (acute and convalescent) were obtained from the United States, Italy and Spain. From T cells, B-cell-depleted T cells, or PBMCs came the material, which was cDNA or gDNA.

The CDR3 runs to 13 residues. Germline CDR1 reads MNHNS; CDR2 reads SASEGT. The V end was cut by 5 bases, the J end by 9 bases, with 11 bases between. Clones were read by immunoSEQ multiplex PCR, and TCRdb kept only the in-frame ones, dropping some. This sample has some 170,000 clones, with roughly 82% found just once. The rearrangement uses TRBV6-1 and TRBJ1-6; the D is unclear. Specimen: peripheral blood. This receptor was identified in a woman in her 70s with acute or convalescent COVID-19. The CDR3 coding sequence is TGTGCCAGCAGTCCTAGGTCGGGTTCACCCCTCCACTTT. Translation gives CASSPRSGSPLHF.